This T cell receptor (beta chain) was retrieved from a study of control samples from healthy donors and cancer patients. This CDR3 contains 18 residues. Germline loops: CDR1 SGHNT, CDR2 YYREEE (reference sequence). The V end was cut by 0 bases, the J end by 3 bases, with 21 bases between. Some clones are missing from TCRdb's copy, which holds only in-frame ones; the method was immunoSEQ multiplex PCR. The table lists 100,000 to 150,000 clones, roughly 92% of them singletons. The source of this sequence is a woman between 18 and 30 years old in good health. The chain recombines TRBV5-4 with TRBJ1-2; a possible D gene is TRBD1 (5 bases). The sequenced sample consisted of blood. The CDR3 nucleotides read TGTGCCAGCAGCTTGGGTGGGGGAAGGATCCTCTGGGACTATGGCTACACCTTC. Amino acids: CASSLGGGRILWDYGYTF.